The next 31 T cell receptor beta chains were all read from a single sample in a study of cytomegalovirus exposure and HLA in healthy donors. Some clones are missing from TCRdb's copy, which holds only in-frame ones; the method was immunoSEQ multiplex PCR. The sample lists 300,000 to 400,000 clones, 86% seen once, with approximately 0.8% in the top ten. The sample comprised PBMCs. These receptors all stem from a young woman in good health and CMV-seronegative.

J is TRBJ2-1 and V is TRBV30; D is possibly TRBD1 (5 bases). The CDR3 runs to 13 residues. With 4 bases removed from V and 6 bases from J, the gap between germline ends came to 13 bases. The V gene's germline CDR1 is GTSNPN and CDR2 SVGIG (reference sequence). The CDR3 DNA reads TGTGCCTGGAATATGGGGCCCAGCAATGAGCAGTTCTTC. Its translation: CAWNMGPSNEQFF.

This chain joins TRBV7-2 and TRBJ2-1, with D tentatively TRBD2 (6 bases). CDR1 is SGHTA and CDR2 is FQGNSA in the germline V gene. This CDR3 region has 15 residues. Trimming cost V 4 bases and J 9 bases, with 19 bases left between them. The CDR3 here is CASSSRDSTWGEQFF. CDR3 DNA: TGTGCCAGCAGCTCACGGGACTCAACCTGGGGTGAGCAGTTCTTC.

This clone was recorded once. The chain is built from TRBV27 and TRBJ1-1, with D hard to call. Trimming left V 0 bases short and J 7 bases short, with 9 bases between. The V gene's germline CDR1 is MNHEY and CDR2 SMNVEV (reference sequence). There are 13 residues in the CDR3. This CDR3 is CASSLSRTGEAFF. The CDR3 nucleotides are TGTGCCAGCAGTTTATCGAGGACTGGTGAAGCTTTCTTT.

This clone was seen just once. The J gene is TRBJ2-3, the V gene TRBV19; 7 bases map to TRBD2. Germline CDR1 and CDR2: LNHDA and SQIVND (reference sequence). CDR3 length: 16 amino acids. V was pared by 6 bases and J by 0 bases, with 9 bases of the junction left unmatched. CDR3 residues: CASSREEGSSTDTQYF. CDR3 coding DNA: TGTGCCAGTAGCCGGGAGGAGGGGTCTAGCACAGATACGCAGTATTTT.

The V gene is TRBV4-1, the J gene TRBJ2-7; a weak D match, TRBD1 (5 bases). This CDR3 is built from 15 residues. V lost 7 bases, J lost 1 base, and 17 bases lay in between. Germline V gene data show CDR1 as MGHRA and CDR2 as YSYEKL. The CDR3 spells CASNKALAGSYEQYF. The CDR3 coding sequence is TGCGCCAGCAACAAAGCATTGGCAGGGTCCTACGAGCAGTACTTC.

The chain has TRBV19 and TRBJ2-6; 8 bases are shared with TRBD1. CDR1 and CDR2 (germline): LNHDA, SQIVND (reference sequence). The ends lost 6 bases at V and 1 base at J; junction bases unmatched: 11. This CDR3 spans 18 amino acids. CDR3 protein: CASSPPGTGNSGANVLTF. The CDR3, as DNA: TGTGCCAGTAGCCCTCCCGGGACAGGAAATTCTGGGGCCAACGTCCTGACTTTC.

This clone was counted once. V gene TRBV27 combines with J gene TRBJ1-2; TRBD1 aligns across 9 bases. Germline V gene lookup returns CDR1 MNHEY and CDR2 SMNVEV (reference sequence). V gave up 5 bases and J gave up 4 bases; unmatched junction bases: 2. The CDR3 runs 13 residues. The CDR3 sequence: CASSADRGYGYTF. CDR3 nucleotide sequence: TGTGCCAGCAGTGCGGACAGGGGCTATGGCTACACCTTC.

The CDR3 loop is CASSISGGLSYEQYF. The CDR3 region has the DNA TGTGCCAGCAGTATTAGCGGGGGCCTCTCCTACGAGCAGTACTTC. The chain is built from TRBV28 and TRBJ2-7, with 9 nucleotides matching TRBD2. V was pared by 5 bases and J by 0 bases, with 5 bases of the junction left unmatched. Germline V gene sequence: CDR1 MDHEN, CDR2 SYDVKM. The CDR3 loop spans 15 amino acids. The full variable domain, rest sourced from reference TRBV28 and TRBJ2-7, is DVKVTQSSRYLVKRTGEKVFLECVQDMDHENMFWYRQDPGLGLRLIYFSYDVKMKEKGDIPEGYSVSREKKERFSLILESASTNQTSMYLCASSISGGLSYEQYFGPGTRLTVT.

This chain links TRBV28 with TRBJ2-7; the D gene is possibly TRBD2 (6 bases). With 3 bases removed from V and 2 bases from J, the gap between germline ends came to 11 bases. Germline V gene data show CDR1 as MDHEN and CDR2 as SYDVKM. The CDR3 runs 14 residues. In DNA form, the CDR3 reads TGTGCCAGCAGTTTTGGGGGGAGCACCTACGAGCAGTACTTC. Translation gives CASSFGGSTYEQYF.

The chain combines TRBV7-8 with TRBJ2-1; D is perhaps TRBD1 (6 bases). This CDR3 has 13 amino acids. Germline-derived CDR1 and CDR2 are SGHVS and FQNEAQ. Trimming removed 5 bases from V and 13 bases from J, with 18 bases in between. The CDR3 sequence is CASSPGTPIAQFF. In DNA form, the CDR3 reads TGTGCCAGCAGCCCCGGGACACCGATTGCCCAGTTCTTC.

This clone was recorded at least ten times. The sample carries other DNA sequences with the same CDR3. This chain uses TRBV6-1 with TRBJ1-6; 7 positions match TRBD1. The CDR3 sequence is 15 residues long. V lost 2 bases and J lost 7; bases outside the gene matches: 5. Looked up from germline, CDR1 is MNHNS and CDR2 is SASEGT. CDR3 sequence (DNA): TGTGCCAGCAGTGAACAAGGGGGCTCAAATTCACCCCTCCACTTT. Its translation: CASSEQGGSNSPLHF.

The DNA for the CDR3 is TGCGCCAGCAGCTCCAGGGGTCCCCATGAGCAGTTCTTC. Protein sequence: CASSSRGPHEQFF. The chain has TRBV5-1 and TRBJ2-1; possible D gene TRBD1, 6 bases. The V gene's germline CDR1 is SGHRS and CDR2 YFSETQ. The CDR3 is 13 amino acids. Trimming cost V 3 bases and J 8 bases, with 12 bases left between them.

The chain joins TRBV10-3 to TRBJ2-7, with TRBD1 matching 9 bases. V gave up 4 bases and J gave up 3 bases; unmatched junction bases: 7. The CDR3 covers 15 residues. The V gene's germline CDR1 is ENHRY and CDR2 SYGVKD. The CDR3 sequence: CAISATRTGDYEQYF. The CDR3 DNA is TGTGCCATCAGTGCAACTAGGACAGGGGACTACGAGCAGTACTTC.

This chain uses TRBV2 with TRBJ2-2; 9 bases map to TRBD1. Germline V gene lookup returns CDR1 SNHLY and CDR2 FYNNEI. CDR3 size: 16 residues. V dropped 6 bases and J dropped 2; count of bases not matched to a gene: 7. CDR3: CASRTPGQGNTGELFF. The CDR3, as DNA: TGTGCCAGCAGGACCCCGGGACAGGGCAACACCGGGGAGCTGTTTTTT. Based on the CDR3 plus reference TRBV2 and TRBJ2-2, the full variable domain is EPEVTQTPSHQVTQMGQEVILRCVPISNHLYFYWYRQILGQKVEFLVSFYNNEISEKSEIFDDQFSVERPDGSNFTLKIRSTKLEDSAMYFCASRTPGQGNTGELFFGEGSRLTVL.

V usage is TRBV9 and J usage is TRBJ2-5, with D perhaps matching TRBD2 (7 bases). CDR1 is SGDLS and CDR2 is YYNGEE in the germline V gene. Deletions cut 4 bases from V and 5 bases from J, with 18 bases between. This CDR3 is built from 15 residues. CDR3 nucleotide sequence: TGTGCCAGCAGCCCCGGAGGGGGGGCGGGGGAGACCCAGTACTTC. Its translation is CASSPGGGAGETQYF.

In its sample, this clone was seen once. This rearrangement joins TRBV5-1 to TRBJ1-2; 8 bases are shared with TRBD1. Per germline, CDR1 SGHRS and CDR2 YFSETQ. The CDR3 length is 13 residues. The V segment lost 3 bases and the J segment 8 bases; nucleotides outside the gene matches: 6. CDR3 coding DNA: TGCGCCAGCAGCTCGCTATCAGGGGGCGGCTACACCTTC. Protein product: CASSSLSGGGYTF.

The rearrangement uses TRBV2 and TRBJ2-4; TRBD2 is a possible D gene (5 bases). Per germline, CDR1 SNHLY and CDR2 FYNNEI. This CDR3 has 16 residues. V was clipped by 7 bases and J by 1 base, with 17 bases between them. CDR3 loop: CASTHPQREAKNIQYF. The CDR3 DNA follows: TGTGCCAGCACCCACCCTCAAAGGGAGGCCAAAAACATTCAGTACTTC.

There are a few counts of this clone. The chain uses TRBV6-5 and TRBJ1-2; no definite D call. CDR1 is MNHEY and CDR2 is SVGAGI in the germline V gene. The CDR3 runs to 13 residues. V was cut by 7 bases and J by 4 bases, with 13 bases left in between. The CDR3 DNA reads TGTGCCAGCACTACGGGAGGGTTCTATGGCTACACCTTC. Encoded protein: CASTTGGFYGYTF.

The CDR3 bases are TGTGCCAGCAGTTTATCGGCGGGAGGTCGCAATGAGCAGTTCTTC. It yields the protein CASSLSAGGRNEQFF. This rearrangement joins TRBV27 to TRBJ2-1, with TRBD2 matching over 8 bases. Germline-derived CDR1 and CDR2 are MNHEY and SMNVEV (reference sequence). The CDR3 spans 15 residues. V gave up 0 bases and J gave up 6 bases; unmatched junction bases: 4.

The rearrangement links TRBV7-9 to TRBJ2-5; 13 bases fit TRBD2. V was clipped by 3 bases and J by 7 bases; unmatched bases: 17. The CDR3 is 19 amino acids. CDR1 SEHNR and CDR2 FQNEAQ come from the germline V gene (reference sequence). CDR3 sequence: CASSLAGTSGAAVRGTQYF. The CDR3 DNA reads TGTGCCAGCAGCTTGGCCGGGACTAGCGGGGCAGCCGTACGGGGGACCCAGTACTTC. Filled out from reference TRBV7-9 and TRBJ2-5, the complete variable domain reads DTGVSQNPRHKITKRGQNVTFRCDPISEHNRLYWYRQTLGQGPEFLTYFQNEAQLEKSRLLSDRFSAERPKGSFSTLEIQRTEQGDSAMYLCASSLAGTSGAAVRGTQYFGPGTRLLVL.

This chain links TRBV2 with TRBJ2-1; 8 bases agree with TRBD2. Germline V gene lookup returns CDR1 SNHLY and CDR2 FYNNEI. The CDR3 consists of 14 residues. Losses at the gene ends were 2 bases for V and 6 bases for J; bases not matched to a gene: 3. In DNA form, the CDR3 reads TGTGCCAGCAGTGAAAGGACTAGCCCCAATGAGCAGTTCTTC. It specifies CASSERTSPNEQFF.

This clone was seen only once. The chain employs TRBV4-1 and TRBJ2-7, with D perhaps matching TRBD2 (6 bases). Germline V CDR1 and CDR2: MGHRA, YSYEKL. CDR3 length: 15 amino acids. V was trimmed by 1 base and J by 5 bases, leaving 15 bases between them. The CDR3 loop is CASSQVAGRKNEQYF. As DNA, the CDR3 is TGCGCCAGCAGCCAAGTAGCCGGGAGAAAGAACGAGCAGTACTTC.

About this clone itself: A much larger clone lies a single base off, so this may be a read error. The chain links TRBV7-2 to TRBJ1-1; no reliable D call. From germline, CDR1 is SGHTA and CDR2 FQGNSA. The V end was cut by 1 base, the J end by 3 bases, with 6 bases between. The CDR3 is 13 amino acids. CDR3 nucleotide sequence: TGTGCCAGCAGCTTAGACGGGGACACTGAAGCTTTCTTT. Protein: CASSLDGDTEAFF.

Here the CDR3 DNA reads TGTGCTAGTGGTTTGGAGGAGGCGGGAGGTTACTACAATGAGCAGTTCTTC. Residues: CASGLEEAGGYYNEQFF. This chain uses TRBV12-5 with TRBJ2-1, with 8 bases identical to TRBD2. V shed 1 base and J 3 bases; nucleotides not matched to a gene: 8. This CDR3 contains 17 residues. Germline CDR1 reads LGHNT; CDR2 reads FRNRAP.

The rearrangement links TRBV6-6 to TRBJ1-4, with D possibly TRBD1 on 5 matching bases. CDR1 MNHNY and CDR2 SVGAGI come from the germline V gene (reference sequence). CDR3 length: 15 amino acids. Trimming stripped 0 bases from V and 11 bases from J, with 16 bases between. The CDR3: CASSYSMRSGDKLFF. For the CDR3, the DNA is TGTGCCAGCAGTTACTCGATGAGGTCGGGGGATAAACTGTTTTTT.

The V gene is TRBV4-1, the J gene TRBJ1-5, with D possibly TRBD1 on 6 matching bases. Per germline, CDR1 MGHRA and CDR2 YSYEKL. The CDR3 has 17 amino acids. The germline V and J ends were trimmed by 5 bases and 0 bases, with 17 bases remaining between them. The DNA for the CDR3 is TGCGCCAGCAGCTCTCATTCGACAGGTGATAGCAATCAGCCCCAGCATTTT. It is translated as CASSSHSTGDSNQPQHF.

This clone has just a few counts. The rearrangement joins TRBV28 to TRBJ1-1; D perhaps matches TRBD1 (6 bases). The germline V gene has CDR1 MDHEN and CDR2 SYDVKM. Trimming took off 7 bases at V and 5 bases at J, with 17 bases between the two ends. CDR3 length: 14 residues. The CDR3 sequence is CASTALVGHTEAFF. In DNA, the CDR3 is TGTGCCAGCACCGCCCTCGTGGGACATACTGAAGCTTTCTTT.

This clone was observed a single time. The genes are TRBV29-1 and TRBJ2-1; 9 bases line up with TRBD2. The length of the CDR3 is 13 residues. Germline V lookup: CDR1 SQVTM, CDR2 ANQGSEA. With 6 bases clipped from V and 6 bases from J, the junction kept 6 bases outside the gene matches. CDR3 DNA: TGCAGCGTGGCGGGAGGGCCCACCAATGAGCAGTTCTTC. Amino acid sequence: CSVAGGPTNEQFF.

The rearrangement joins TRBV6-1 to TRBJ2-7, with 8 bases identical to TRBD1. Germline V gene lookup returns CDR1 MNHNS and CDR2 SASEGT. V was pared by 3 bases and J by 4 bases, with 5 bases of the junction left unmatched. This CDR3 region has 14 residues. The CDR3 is CASSEDRADYEQYF. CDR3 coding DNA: TGTGCCAGCAGTGAGGACAGGGCCGATTACGAGCAGTACTTC.

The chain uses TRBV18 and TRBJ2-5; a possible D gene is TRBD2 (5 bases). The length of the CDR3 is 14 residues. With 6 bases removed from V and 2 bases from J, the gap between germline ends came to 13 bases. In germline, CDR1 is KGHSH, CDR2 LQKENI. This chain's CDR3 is CASSRVPGQETQYF. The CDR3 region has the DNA TGTGCCAGCTCGCGAGTCCCGGGGCAAGAGACCCAGTACTTC.

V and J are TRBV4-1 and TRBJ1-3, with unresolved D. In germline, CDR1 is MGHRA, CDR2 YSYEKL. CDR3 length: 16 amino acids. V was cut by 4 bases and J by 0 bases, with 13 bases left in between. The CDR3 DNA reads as TGCGCCAGCAGCCGAGGTAGTCCAAGCTCTGGAAACACCATATATTTT. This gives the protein CASSRGSPSSGNTIYF.